Included here is one T cell receptor beta chain sequence, with context. The antigen remains unidentified. The assay was immunoSEQ multiplex PCR, and TCRdb's table has in-frame clones only and misses some. The sample lists about 97,000 clones, about 95% occurring once. Trimming took 3 bases from V and 1 from J, leaving 12 bases between them. The CDR3 spans 15 residues. CDR1 and CDR2 from the germline V gene are SGHAT and FQNNGV. The sample originates from a study of T cells in pancreatic ductal adenocarcinoma. Selected pancreatic ductal adenocarcinoma patients had undergone surgery without neoadjuvant therapy. Study-wide points: Tumor samples had fewer productive templates and about 8-fold fewer unique clonotypes than blood. Comparisons of tumor and blood clonality may show falsely lower tumor diversity.

J is TRBJ1-2 and V is TRBV11-2; maybe TRBD1 (5 bases). The sequence derives from a human donor with pancreatic ductal adenocarcinoma. The sample comprised PBMCs. In DNA form, the CDR3 reads TGTGCCAGCAGCTTGAACGGGGGGGGTAACTATGGCTACACCTTC. This sequence encodes CASSLNGGGNYGYTF.